The 17 T cell receptor beta chains given below trace back to one sample, sequenced in a study of cytotoxic CD8 clonotypes in ibrutinib-treated CLL (dated by TCRdb to 2020 to 2022). Library generation was performed with the immunoSEQ multiplex PCR assay. TCRdb stores this immuneACCESS table with in-frame sequences only. Part of the clones is absent; in the studies checked, under half of the shortfall reflects unresolved V genes, and no reason is known for the rest. This sample gives around 250,000 clones in total; under 80% of them show up just once. The ten top clones hold less than 20% of the sample. The time point label, read with the paper, signifies: around 25 months on ibrutinib. Sequencing was performed on PBMCs, taken after 24 months of ibrutinib treatment. These receptors all come from a human donor with chronic lymphocytic leukemia.

CDR3 amino acids: CASSPPGSTNEKLFF. The CDR3 DNA reads TGTGCCAGCAGCCCACCAGGGTCTACTAATGAAAAACTGTTTTTT. The genes are TRBV25-1 and TRBJ1-4; D is perhaps TRBD1 (5 bases). Looked up from germline, CDR1 is MGHDK and CDR2 is SYGVNS. The length of the CDR3 is 15 residues. V lost 6 bases and J lost 2, with 13 bases in between.

This chain uses TRBV6-1 with TRBJ2-7, with 9 bases matching TRBD1. Germline CDR1 reads MNHNS; CDR2 reads SASEGT. CDR3 length: 11 residues. The trim removed 4 bases at V and 13 bases at J, leaving 5 bases unmatched. The CDR3 nucleotides are TGTGCCAGCAGTGGGGACAGGGCCTACTACTTC. Encoded protein: CASSGDRAYYF.

The chain couples TRBV7-9 to TRBJ2-7; 11 bases are shared with TRBD1. With 4 bases clipped from V and 4 bases from J, the junction kept 3 bases outside the gene matches. Germline V lookup: CDR1 SEHNR, CDR2 FQNEAQ (reference sequence). The CDR3 length is 14 residues. The CDR3 coding sequence is TGTGCCAGCAGCTGGGGACAGGGGGTATACGAGCAGTACTTC. Its protein is CASSWGQGVYEQYF.

The V call is TRBV4-3, the J call TRBJ2-7; TRBD1 is a possible D gene (5 bases). V was pared by 1 base and J by 0 bases, with 10 bases between. The CDR3 totals 15 residues. Germline loops: CDR1 LGHNA, CDR2 YSLEER. The CDR3 DNA sequence: TGCGCCAGCAGCCAAGGACAGTGGAGCTCCTACGAGCAGTACTTC. As protein: CASSQGQWSSYEQYF.

As concerns this clone: A read error may produce the germline difference seen at one junction end. V is TRBV7-9 and J is TRBJ2-7, with no clear D. Germline CDR1 and CDR2: SEHNR and FQNEAQ (reference sequence). CDR3 length: 14 residues. The CDR3 loop is CASSRIPRQTWQDF. The CDR3 region has the DNA TGTGCCAGCAGCCGTATTCCGAGGCAGACCTGGCAGGACTTC. Full variable domain (outside the CDR3, taken from reference TRBV7-9 and TRBJ2-7): DTGVSQNPRHKITKRGQNVTFRCDPISEHNRLYWYRQTLGQGPEFLTYFQNEAQLEKSRLLSDRFSAERPKGSFSTLEIQRTEQGDSAMYLCASSRIPRQTWQDFGPGTRLTVT.

The V gene is TRBV28, the J gene TRBJ2-7; TRBD1 might be the D (5 bases). CDR1 and CDR2 (germline): MDHEN, SYDVKM. The CDR3 consists of 15 residues. V shed 6 bases and J shed 0 bases, with 15 bases lying between them. DNA for the CDR3: TGTGCCAGCAGCGAGACAGCTCCCCTCTCCTACGAGCAGTACTTC. It translates to CASSETAPLSYEQYF.

The chain uses TRBV7-2 and TRBJ2-2; possibly TRBD2 for D (6 bases). Trimming took off 0 bases at V and 2 bases at J, with 10 bases between the two ends. Per germline, CDR1 SGHTA and CDR2 FQGNSA. CDR3 length: 16 residues. The CDR3 DNA is TGTGCCAGCAGCTTAGCGGGTAGCGGAAACACCGGGGAGCTGTTTTTT. This translates into CASSLAGSGNTGELFF.

V gene TRBV13 combines with J gene TRBJ2-1; D gene uncertain. Germline-derived CDR1 and CDR2 are PRHDT and FYEKMQ (reference sequence). Trimming pared 7 bases from V and 3 bases from J, leaving 13 bases between. The CDR3 consists of 14 residues. The CDR3 nucleotides are TGTGCCAGCATCCAGCGACTGAGCTACAATGAGCAGTTCTTC. It encodes CASIQRLSYNEQFF.

The chain carries TRBV7-2 and TRBJ2-1, with TRBD2 identical over 8 bases. This CDR3 region has 17 residues. The ends lost 6 bases at V and 13 bases at J; junction bases unmatched: 23. Looked up from germline, CDR1 is SGHTA and CDR2 is FQGNSA. The DNA of the CDR3 is TGTGCCAGCAGTTCCATCGATGTCGGGGGGGCGGAAAGATCACAGTTCTTC. Protein: CASSSIDVGGAERSQFF.

The chain's CDR3 is CASSQYAEGYTF. The CDR3 coding sequence is TGTGCCAGCAGCCAATACGCGGAGGGCTACACCTTC. J is TRBJ1-2 and V is TRBV6-5; D not certain. Germline V gene lookup returns CDR1 MNHEY and CDR2 SVGAGI. CDR3 length: 12 residues. V was shortened by 6 bases and J by 8 bases, with 13 bases between the two germline ends.

The chain has TRBV6-6 and TRBJ1-1, with TRBD1 matching 9 bases. Germline trimming cut 6 bases from V and 3 bases from J; bases unmatched to any gene: 8. Germline loops: CDR1 MNHNY, CDR2 SVGAGI (reference sequence). The CDR3 sequence is 15 residues long. CDR3 loop: CASRRDRVRYTEAFF. In nucleotides, the CDR3 is TGTGCCAGCAGAAGGGACAGGGTGCGGTACACTGAAGCTTTCTTT.

The genes are TRBV9 and TRBJ2-2, with D possibly matching TRBD1 (6 bases). Trimming took off 4 bases at V and 0 bases at J, with 10 bases between the two ends. This CDR3 has 15 residues. Germline V lookup: CDR1 SGDLS, CDR2 YYNGEE. CDR3 sequence (DNA): TGTGCCAGCAGCAACCGGGACACGAACACCGGGGAGCTGTTTTTT. Residues: CASSNRDTNTGELFF.

This chain connects TRBV7-3 to TRBJ2-1, with 8 bases lining up with TRBD2. Germline V lookup: CDR1 SGHTA, CDR2 FQGTGA. V shed 0 bases and J 15 bases; nucleotides not matched to a gene: 13. This CDR3 is 15 amino acids long. CDR3 nucleotide sequence: TGTGCCAGCAGCTTAACGGGGCTAGCGGGCTCCGACCTGTTCTTC. This gives the protein CASSLTGLAGSDLFF.

This clone was seen a few times. The V gene is TRBV9, the J gene TRBJ2-3; D ambiguous. V lost 4 bases and J 0 bases, leaving 12 bases between the germline ends. CDR1 and CDR2 from the germline V gene are SGDLS and YYNGEE. CDR3 length: 15 amino acids. The CDR3 DNA follows: TGTGCCAGCAGCCCAAACAGCCTGAGCACAGATACGCAGTATTTT. It codes for CASSPNSLSTDTQYF.

The V gene is TRBV6-5, the J gene TRBJ2-7; 7 positions agree with TRBD2. Germline V gives CDR1 MNHEY, CDR2 SVGAGI. Trimming at V came to 8 bases and at J to 0 bases, leaving 7 bases not matched to a gene. There are 14 residues in the CDR3. The CDR3 bases are TGTGCCAGCGTCGATCGCGGGAGCTCCTACGAGCAGTACTTC. The encoded protein is CASVDRGSSYEQYF.

V gene TRBV19 combines with J gene TRBJ1-1, with 7 positions matching TRBD1. Trimming cost V 5 bases and J 4 bases; bases outside gene matches: 7. CDR1 and CDR2 from the germline V gene are LNHDA and SQIVND (reference sequence). The CDR3 has 14 amino acids. The CDR3 nucleotides read TGTGCCAGTAGTCCCACAGGGGCTGGCACTGAAGCTTTCTTT. Protein product: CASSPTGAGTEAFF.

The gene calls are TRBV14 and TRBJ2-5; 9 nucleotides match TRBD1. Germline CDR1 and CDR2: SGHDN and FVKESK. The J segment lost 3 bases and the V segment lost 3 bases, leaving 8 bases of the junction unmatched. This CDR3 has 16 amino acids. The CDR3 region has the DNA TGTGCCAGCAGCCAGGATTCCGGGACAGGGAAAGAGACCCAGTACTTC. It yields the protein CASSQDSGTGKETQYF.